The sequence of this TCR beta chain was determined in a study of healthy donors' naive CD4 and CD8 T cells. Each TCR library used around 500 ng of total RNA and a linear amplification protocol. Each CDR3 protein gets one entry after TCRdb re-called the reads with MiXCR. Here the sample spans 200,000 or so distinct CDR3 sequences, 65% to 75% being singletons. The CDR3 covers 14 residues. V was clipped by 6 bases and J by 6 bases, with 19 bases between them. CDR1 SQVTM and CDR2 ANQGSEA come from the germline V gene. The TCR comes from a pool of human donors in good health; the sample pools cells from several healthy donors. The V and J genes are TRBV29-1 and TRBJ2-3; D possibly corresponds to TRBD2 (5 bases). Sequenced sample: naive CD4+ and CD8+ T cells sorted from blood, pooled from several donors. DNA for the CDR3: TGCAGCGTCCCTGTTGGAGGTCTGATTGATACGCAGTATTTT. This encodes CSVPVGGLIDTQYF.